These 2 T cell receptor beta chains were all obtained from the same sample, sequenced in a study of blood T cell repertoires in COVID-19. Assay used: immunoSEQ multiplex PCR; TCRdb lists only in-frame clones, some missing. The table includes roughly 92,000 clones, just over 90% detected once. Input material: peripheral blood. These receptors were obtained from a man aged 45-65 years with acute or convalescent COVID-19.

This chain links TRBV6-5 with TRBJ1-1, with TRBD1 as a possible D gene (5 bases). The CDR3 sequence is 14 residues long. V shed 0 bases and J shed 0 bases, with 5 bases lying between them. The germline CDR1 and CDR2 sequences are MNHEY and SVGAGI. The CDR3 loop reads CASSYSGVNTEAFF. Here the CDR3 DNA reads TGTGCCAGCAGTTACTCAGGGGTGAACACTGAAGCTTTCTTT.

The genes are TRBV18 and TRBJ1-1, with a possible D match to TRBD1 (6 bases). The CDR3 runs 14 residues. Per germline, CDR1 KGHSH and CDR2 LQKENI. V lost 4 bases and J lost 0, with 9 bases in between. CDR3 sequence reads: CASSRGTLNTEAFF. The CDR3 DNA reads TGTGCCAGCTCACGGGGGACATTGAACACTGAAGCTTTCTTT.